These 2 T cell receptor beta chains were all obtained from the same sample, sequenced in a study of cytomegalovirus exposure and HLA in healthy donors. Sequencing was performed with immunoSEQ multiplex PCR; in TCRdb, only in-frame clones are kept and a portion is missing. The sample lists approximately 280,000 clones; around 87% were seen once. Sequenced material: PBMCs. The receptors shown here come from a young woman in good health and CMV-seronegative.

This clone was seen only a few times. This rearrangement joins TRBV7-6 to TRBJ2-1, with 10 nucleotides matching TRBD2. Germline V gene data show CDR1 as SGHVS and CDR2 as FNYEAQ. Trimming took 2 bases from V and 8 from J; bases not matched to a gene: 6. This CDR3 region has 15 residues. The CDR3 DNA sequence: TGTGCCAGCAGCTTAATGTCTAGCGGGAGTGATGAGCAGTTCTTC. It translates to CASSLMSSGSDEQFF. The full variable domain, completed using reference TRBV7-6 and TRBJ2-1, is GAGVSQSPRYKVTKRGQDVALRCDPISGHVSLYWYRQALGQGPEFLTYFNYEAQQDKSGLPNDRFSAERPEGSISTLTIQRTEQRDSAMYRCASSLMSSGSDEQFFGPGTRLTVL.

The V and J genes are TRBV30 and TRBJ2-7, with TRBD1 as a possible D gene (6 bases). Germline V gene data show CDR1 as GTSNPN and CDR2 as SVGIG (reference sequence). This CDR3 has 13 residues. Trimming took 1 base from V and 6 from J, leaving 13 bases between them. The CDR3 loop reads CAWSAYREREQYF. DNA of the CDR3: TGTGCCTGGAGTGCGTACAGGGAGCGCGAGCAGTACTTC.